This T cell receptor beta chain came from a study of cytomegalovirus exposure and HLA in healthy donors. V lost 3 bases to trimming and J lost 9 bases; unmatched junction nucleotides: 4. Germline CDR1 and CDR2: GTSNPN and SVGIG (reference sequence). The CDR3 sequence is 14 residues long. Notes on the study in general: In terms of immune exposure information, only CMV serostatus was available.

With regard to this clone: The target antigen is unknown.

The PCR had 60 Vbeta and 13 Jbeta primers. Repertoires were generated with immunoSEQ multiplex PCR, while TCRdb's copy carries only in-frame clones and drops some. The table has roughly 120,000 clones, approximately 80% seen once. The chain has TRBV30 and TRBJ1-6; 11 bases agree with TRBD1. The TCR comes from a male donor in good health and CMV-seronegative. The sample comprised PBMCs. The CDR3 DNA is TGTGCCTGGAGAACGGACAGGGGGCGTTCACCCCTCCACTTT. The encoded protein is CAWRTDRGRSPLHF.